This record looks at one T cell receptor (beta chain) sequence and its context. Its matching antigen is unknown. The data were taken from a study of shared clonotypes between healthy human individuals. The study, taken as a whole, reports: Clonotypes that were shared across a few donors made up approximately 5% of naive CD4 clonotypes.

The data were produced by immunoSEQ multiplex PCR, yet TCRdb's version contains in-frame clones alone and is incomplete. The sample carries some 2,100,000 clones, 90% to 97% recorded once. Germline CDR1 reads SGHNT; CDR2 reads YENEEA. CDR3 length equals 13 residues. The V segment lost 8 bases and the J segment 4 bases; nucleotides outside the gene matches: 8. The TCR originated in a man aged 18 to 35 in good health. The chain carries TRBV11-3 and TRBJ2-7; TRBD2 matches 7 bases. Sequenced sample: naive CD4+ T cells sorted from blood. Subset specified: CD45RA+ positively selected. The CDR3 DNA is TGTGCCAGCCCCGTTGGGGGAGGGTACGAGCAGTACTTC. This translates into CASPVGGGYEQYF. Looking up the rest from reference TRBV11-3 and TRBJ2-7 gives the full variable domain: EAGVVQSPRYKIIEKKQPVAFWCNPISGHNTLYWYLQNLGQGPELLIRYENEEAVDDSQLPKDRFSAERLKGVDSTLKIQPAELGDSAVYLCASPVGGGYEQYFGPGTRLTVT.